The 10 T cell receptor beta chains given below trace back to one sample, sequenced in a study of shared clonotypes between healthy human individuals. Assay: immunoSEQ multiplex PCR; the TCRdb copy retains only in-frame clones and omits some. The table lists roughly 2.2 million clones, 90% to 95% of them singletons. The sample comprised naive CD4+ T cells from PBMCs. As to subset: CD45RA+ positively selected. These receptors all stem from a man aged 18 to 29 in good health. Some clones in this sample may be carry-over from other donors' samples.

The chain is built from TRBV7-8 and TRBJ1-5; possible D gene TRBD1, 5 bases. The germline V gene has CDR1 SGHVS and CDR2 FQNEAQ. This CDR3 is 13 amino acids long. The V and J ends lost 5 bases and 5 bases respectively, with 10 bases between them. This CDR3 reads CASSIRGDQPQHF. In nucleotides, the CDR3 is TGTGCCAGCAGCATAAGAGGGGATCAGCCCCAGCATTTT.

In DNA, the CDR3 is TGTGCCATAGGGACCTCCTACGAGCAGTACTTC. This encodes CAIGTSYEQYF. V gene TRBV10-3 combines with J gene TRBJ2-7; D possibly matches TRBD1 or TRBD2 (5 bases each). The CDR3 is made up of 11 amino acids. Germline CDR1 is ENHRY and CDR2 is SYGVKD. V was shortened by 9 bases and J by 0 bases, with 6 bases between the two germline ends.

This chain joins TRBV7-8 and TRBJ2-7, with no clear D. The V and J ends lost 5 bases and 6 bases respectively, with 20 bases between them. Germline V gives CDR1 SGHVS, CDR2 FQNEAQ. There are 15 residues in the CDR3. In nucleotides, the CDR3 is TGTGCCAGCAGCCCAATTCAGGCTCCCTGGGGCGAGCAGTACTTC. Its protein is CASSPIQAPWGEQYF. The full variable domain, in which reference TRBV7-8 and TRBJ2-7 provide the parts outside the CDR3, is GAGVSQSPRYKVAKRGQDVALRCDPISGHVSLFWYQQALGQGPEFLTYFQNEAQLDKSGLPSDRFFAERPEGSVSTLKIQRTQQEDSAVYLCASSPIQAPWGEQYFGPGTRLTVT.

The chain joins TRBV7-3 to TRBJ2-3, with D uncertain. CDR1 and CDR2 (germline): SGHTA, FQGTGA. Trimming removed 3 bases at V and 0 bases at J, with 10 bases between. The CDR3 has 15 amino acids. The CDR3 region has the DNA TGTGCCAGCAGCTTGGTCGGCTCTAGCACAGATACGCAGTATTTT. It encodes CASSLVGSSTDTQYF.

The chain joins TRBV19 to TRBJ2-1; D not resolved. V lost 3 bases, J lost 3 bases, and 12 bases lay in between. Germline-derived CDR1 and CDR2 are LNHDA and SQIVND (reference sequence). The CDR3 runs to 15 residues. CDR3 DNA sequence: TGTGCCAGTAGTATCCAGGCAACCCACTACAATGAGCAGTTCTTC. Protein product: CASSIQATHYNEQFF.

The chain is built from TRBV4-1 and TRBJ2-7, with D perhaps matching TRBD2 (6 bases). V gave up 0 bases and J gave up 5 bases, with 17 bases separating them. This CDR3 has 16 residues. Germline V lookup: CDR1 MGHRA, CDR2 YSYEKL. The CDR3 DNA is TGCGCCAGCAGCCAAGAAGGCGGGACCCCCAGACACGAGCAGTACTTC. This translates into CASSQEGGTPRHEQYF.

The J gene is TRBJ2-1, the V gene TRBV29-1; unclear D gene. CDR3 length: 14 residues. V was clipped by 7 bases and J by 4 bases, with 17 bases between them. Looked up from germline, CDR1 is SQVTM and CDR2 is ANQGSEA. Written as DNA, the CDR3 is TGCAGCGCCGCCTCTCGAGCGACATACAATGAGCAGTTCTTC. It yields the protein CSAASRATYNEQFF.

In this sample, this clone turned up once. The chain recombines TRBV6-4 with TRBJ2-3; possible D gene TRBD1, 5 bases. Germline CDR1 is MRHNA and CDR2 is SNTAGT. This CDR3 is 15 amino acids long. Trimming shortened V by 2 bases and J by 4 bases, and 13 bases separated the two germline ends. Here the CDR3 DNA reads TGTGCCAGCAGTGACACCCAGGGTGGCGCAGATACGCAGTATTTT. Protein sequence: CASSDTQGGADTQYF.

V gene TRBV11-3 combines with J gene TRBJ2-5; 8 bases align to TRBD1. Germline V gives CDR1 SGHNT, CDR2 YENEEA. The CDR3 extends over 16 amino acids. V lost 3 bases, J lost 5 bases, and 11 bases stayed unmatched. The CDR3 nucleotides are TGTGCCAGCAGCTTGAGATTGGACAGGGAAGAGGAGACCCAGTACTTC. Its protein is CASSLRLDREEETQYF. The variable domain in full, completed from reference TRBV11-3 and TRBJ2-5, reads EAGVVQSPRYKIIEKKQPVAFWCNPISGHNTLYWYLQNLGQGPELLIRYENEEAVDDSQLPKDRFSAERLKGVDSTLKIQPAELGDSAVYLCASSLRLDREEETQYFGPGTRLLVL.

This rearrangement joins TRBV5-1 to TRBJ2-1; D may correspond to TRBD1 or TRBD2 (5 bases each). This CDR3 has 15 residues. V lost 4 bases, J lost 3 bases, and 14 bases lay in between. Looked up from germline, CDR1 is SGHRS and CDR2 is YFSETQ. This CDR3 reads CASSLRDGHYNEQFF. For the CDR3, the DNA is TGCGCCAGCAGCCTCCGGGACGGCCACTACAATGAGCAGTTCTTC.